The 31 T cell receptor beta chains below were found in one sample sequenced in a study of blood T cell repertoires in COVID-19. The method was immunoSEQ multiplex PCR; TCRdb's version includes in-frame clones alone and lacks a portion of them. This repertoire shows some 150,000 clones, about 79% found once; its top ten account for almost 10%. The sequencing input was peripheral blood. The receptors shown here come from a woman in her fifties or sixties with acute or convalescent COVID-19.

CDR3 loop: CAISGDFYGYTF. The CDR3 nucleotides are TGTGCCATCAGCGGAGATTTTTATGGCTACACCTTC. V usage is TRBV10-3 and J usage is TRBJ1-2; D not certain. The CDR3 sequence is 12 residues long. Trimming removed 6 bases from V and 5 bases from J, with 10 bases in between. Germline lookup yields CDR1 ENHRY and CDR2 SYGVKD.

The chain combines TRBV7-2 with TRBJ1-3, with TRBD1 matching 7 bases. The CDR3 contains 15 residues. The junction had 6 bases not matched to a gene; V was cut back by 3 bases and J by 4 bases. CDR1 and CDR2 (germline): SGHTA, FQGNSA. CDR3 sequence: CASSFPTGKGNTIYF. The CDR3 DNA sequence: TGTGCCAGCAGCTTTCCGACAGGGAAAGGAAACACCATATATTTT. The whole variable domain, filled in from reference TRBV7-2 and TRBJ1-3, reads GAGVSQSPSNKVTEKGKDVELRCDPISGHTALYWYRQSLGQGLEFLIYFQGNSAPDKSGLPSDRFSAERTGGSVSTLTIQRTQQEDSAVYLCASSFPTGKGNTIYFGEGSWLTVV.

Here the CDR3 reads CASSARTGGAYGYTF. CDR3 DNA: TGTGCCAGCAGTGCCCGGACAGGGGGCGCTTATGGCTACACCTTC. The genes are TRBV2 and TRBJ1-2; 11 positions match TRBD1. The ends lost 4 bases at V and 5 bases at J; junction bases unmatched: 6. Germline loops: CDR1 SNHLY, CDR2 FYNNEI. The CDR3 consists of 15 residues.

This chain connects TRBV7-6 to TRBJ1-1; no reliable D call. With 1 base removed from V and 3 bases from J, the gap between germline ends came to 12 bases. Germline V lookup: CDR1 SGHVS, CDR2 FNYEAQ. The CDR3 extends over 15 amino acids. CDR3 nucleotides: TGTGCCAGCAGCTTAGAGGCCCCCGGGGACACTGAAGCTTTCTTT. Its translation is CASSLEAPGDTEAFF.

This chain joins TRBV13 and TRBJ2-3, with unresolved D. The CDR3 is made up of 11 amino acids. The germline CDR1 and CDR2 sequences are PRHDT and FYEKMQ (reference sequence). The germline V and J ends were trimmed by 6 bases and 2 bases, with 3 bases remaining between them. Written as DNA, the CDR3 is TGTGCCAGCAGTATCACAGATACGCAGTATTTT. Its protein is CASSITDTQYF.

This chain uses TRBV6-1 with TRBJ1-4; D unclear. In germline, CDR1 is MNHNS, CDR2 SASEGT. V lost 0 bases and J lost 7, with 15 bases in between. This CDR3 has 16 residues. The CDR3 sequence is CASSEALGGTGEKLFF. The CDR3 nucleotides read TGTGCCAGCAGTGAAGCGCTCGGCGGAACGGGTGAAAAACTGTTTTTT.

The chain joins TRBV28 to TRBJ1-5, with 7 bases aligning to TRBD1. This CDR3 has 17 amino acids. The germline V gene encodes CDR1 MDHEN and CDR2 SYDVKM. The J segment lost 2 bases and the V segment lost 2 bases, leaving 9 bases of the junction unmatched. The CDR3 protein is CASSLDYTGVRNQPQHF. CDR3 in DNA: TGTGCCAGCAGTTTAGATTACACAGGGGTCCGCAATCAGCCCCAGCATTTT.

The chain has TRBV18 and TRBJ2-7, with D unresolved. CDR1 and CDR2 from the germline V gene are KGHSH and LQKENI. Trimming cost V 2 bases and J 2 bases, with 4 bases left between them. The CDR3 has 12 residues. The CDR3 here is CASSPETYEQYF. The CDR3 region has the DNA TGTGCCAGCTCACCAGAGACCTACGAGCAGTACTTC.

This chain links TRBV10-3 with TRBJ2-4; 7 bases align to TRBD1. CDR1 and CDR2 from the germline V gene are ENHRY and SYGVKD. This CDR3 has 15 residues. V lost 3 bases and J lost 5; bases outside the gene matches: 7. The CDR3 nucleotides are TGTGCCATCAGTGAAAATTGGGGGACAGAAAACATTCAGTACTTC. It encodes CAISENWGTENIQYF.

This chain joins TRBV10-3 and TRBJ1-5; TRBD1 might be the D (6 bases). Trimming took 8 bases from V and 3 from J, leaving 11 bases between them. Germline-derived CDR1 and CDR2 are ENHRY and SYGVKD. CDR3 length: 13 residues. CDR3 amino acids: CAISQGYNQPQHF. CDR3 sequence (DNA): TGTGCCATCTCGCAGGGGTACAATCAGCCCCAGCATTTT.

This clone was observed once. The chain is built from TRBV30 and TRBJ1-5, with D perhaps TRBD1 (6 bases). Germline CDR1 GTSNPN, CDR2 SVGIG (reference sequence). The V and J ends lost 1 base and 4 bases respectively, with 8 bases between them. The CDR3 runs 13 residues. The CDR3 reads CAWSGGLNQPQHF. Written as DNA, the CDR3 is TGTGCCTGGAGTGGGGGGCTTAATCAGCCCCAGCATTTT.

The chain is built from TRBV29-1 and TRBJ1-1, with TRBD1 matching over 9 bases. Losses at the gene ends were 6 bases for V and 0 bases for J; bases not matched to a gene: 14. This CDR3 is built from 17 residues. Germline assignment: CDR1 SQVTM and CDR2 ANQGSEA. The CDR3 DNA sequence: TGCAGCGTAGTCCCGGGACAGGGACGCCTTATGAACACTGAAGCTTTCTTT. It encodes CSVVPGQGRLMNTEAFF.

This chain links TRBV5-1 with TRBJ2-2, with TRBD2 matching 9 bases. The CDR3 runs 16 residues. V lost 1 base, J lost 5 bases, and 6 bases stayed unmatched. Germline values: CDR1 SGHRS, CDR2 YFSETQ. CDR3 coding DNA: TGCGCCAGCAGCTTGATTTCTAGCGGGGAGACCGGGGAGCTGTTTTTT. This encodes CASSLISSGETGELFF.

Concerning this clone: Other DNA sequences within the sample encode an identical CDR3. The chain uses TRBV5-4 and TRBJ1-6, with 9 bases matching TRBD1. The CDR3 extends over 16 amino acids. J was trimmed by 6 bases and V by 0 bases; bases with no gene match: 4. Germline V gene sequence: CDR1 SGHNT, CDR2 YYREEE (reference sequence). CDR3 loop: CASSLAGTGLNSPLHF. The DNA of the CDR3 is TGTGCCAGCAGCTTGGCGGGGACAGGGCTTAATTCACCCCTCCACTTT.

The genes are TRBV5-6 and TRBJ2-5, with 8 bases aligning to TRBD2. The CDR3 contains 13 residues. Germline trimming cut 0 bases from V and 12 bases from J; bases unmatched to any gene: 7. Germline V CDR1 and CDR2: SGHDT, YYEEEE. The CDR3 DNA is TGTGCCAGCAGCTTGGTGGGGGCAGCGGGGGAGTACTTC. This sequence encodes CASSLVGAAGEYF.

For the CDR3, the DNA is TGTGCCAGCAGCGCCGGGACTTCGTCGCGAGCCTACGAGCAGTACTTC. As protein: CASSAGTSSRAYEQYF. The chain combines TRBV9 with TRBJ2-7, with a weak D call TRBD2 (6 bases). Germline CDR1 is SGDLS and CDR2 is YYNGEE. The V gene lost 3 bases and the J gene lost 2 bases, with 18 bases spanning the gap. There are 16 residues in the CDR3.

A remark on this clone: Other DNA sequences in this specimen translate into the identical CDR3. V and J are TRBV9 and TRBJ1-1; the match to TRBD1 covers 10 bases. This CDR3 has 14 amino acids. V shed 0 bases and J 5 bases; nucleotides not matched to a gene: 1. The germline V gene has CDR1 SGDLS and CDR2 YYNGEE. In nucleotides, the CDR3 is TGTGCCAGCAGCGTAGGGACAGGGGGAACTGAAGCTTTCTTT. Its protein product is CASSVGTGGTEAFF.

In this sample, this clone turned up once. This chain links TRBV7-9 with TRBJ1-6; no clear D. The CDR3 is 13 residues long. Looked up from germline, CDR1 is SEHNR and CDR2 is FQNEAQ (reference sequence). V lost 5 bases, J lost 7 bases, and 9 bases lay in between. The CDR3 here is CASSLDGNSPLHF. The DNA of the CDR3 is TGTGCCAGCAGCCTTGACGGGAATTCACCCCTCCACTTT.

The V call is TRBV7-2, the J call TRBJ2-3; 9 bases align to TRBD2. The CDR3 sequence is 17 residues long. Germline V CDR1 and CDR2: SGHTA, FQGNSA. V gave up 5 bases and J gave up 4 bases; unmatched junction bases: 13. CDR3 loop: CASSHSGAGGPADTQYF. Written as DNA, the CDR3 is TGTGCCAGCAGCCACAGTGGGGCGGGGGGGCCCGCAGATACGCAGTATTTT.

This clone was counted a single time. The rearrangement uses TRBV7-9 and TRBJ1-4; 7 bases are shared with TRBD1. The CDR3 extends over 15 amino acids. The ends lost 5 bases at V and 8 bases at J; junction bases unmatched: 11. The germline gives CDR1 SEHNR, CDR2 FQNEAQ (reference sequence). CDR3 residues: CASSPLTGQGEKLFF. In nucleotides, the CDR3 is TGTGCCAGCAGCCCATTGACAGGGCAAGGGGAAAAACTGTTTTTT. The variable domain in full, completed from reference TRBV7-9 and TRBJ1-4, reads DTGVSQNPRHKITKRGQNVTFRCDPISEHNRLYWYRQTLGQGPEFLTYFQNEAQLEKSRLLSDRFSAERPKGSFSTLEIQRTEQGDSAMYLCASSPLTGQGEKLFFGSGTQLSVL.

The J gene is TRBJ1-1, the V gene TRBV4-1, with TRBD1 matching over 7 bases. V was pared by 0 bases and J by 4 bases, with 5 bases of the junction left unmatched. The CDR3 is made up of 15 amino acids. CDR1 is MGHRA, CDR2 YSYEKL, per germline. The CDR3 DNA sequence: TGCGCCAGCAGCCAAGAGACAGGGCGGTCCACTGAAGCTTTCTTT. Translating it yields CASSQETGRSTEAFF.

CDR3 in amino acids: CASSWGQTNTGELFF. The CDR3 DNA follows: TGTGCCAGCAGTTGGGGACAGACGAACACCGGGGAGCTGTTTTTT. The genes are TRBV6-5 and TRBJ2-2; 7 bases are a match to TRBD1. CDR3 length equals 15 residues. V dropped 4 bases and J dropped 0; count of bases not matched to a gene: 2. CDR1 MNHEY and CDR2 SVGAGI come from the germline V gene.

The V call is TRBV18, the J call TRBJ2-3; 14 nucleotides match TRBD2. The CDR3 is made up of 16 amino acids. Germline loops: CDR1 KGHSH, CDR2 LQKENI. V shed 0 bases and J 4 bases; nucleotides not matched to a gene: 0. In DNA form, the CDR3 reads TGTGCCAGCTCACCACCGGGACTAGCGGGAGCAGATACGCAGTATTTT. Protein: CASSPPGLAGADTQYF.

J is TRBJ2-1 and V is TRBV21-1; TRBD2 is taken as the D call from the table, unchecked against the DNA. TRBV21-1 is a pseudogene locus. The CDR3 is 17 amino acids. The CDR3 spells CASINPTSGRPYNEQFF. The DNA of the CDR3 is TGTGCCAGCATCAACCCCACTAGCGGGAGGCCCTACAATGAGCAGTTCTTC.

The CDR3 here is CASSLYMLGQGVTEAFF. Here the CDR3 DNA reads TGTGCCAGCTCACTCTACATGCTCGGACAGGGAGTAACTGAAGCTTTCTTT. This sequence joins TRBV18 and TRBJ1-1; 8 bases agree with TRBD1. The CDR3 length is 17 residues. CDR1 and CDR2 from the germline V gene are KGHSH and LQKENI. After removal of 4 bases from V and 5 bases from J, the junction contained 15 bases not matched to a gene.

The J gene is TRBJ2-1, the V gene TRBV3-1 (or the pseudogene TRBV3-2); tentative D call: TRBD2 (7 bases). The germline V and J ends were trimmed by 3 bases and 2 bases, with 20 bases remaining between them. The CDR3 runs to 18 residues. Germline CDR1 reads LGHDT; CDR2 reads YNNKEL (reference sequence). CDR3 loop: CASSHRFYGGGPYNEQFF. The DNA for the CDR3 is TGTGCCAGCAGCCACAGATTTTATGGGGGGGGGCCCTACAATGAGCAGTTCTTC.

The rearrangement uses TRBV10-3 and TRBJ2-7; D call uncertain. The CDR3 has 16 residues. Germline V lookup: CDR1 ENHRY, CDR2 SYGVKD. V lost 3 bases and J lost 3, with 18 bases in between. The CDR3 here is CAISDLTRATVYEQYF. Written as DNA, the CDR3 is TGTGCCATCAGTGACCTGACACGCGCTACGGTCTACGAGCAGTACTTC.

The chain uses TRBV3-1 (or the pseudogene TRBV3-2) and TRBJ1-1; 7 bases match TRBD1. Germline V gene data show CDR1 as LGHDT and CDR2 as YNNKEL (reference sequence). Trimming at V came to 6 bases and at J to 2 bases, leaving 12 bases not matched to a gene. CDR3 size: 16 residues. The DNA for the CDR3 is TGTGCCAGCAGTCAACGTAGACAGGGAGATAACACTGAAGCTTTCTTT. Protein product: CASSQRRQGDNTEAFF.

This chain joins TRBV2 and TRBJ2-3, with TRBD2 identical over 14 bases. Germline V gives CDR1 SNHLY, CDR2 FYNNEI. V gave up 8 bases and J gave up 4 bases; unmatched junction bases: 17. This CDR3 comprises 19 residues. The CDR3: CASGWLKGTSGSIADTQYF. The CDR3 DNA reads TGTGCCAGCGGGTGGCTAAAGGGGACTAGCGGGAGTATTGCAGATACGCAGTATTTT.

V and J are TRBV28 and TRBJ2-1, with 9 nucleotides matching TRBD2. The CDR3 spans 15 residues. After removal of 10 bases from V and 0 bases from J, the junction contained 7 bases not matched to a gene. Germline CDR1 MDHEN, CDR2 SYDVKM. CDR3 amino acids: CATGEAGGSYNEQFF. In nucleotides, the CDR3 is TGTGCCACCGGCGAAGCGGGGGGCTCCTACAATGAGCAGTTCTTC.

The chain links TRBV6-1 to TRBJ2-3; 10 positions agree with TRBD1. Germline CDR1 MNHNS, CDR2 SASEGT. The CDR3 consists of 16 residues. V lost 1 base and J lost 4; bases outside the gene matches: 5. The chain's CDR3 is CASSEVIGQGADTQYF. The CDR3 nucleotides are TGTGCCAGCAGTGAAGTAATTGGACAGGGGGCAGATACGCAGTATTTT.